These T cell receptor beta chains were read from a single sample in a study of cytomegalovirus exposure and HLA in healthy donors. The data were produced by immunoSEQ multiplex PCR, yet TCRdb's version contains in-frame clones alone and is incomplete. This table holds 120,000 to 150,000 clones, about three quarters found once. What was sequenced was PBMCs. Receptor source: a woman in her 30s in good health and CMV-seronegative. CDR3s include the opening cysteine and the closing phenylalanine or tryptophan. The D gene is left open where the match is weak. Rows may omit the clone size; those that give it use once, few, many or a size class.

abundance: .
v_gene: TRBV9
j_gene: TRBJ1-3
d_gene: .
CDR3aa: CASSEAGSGNTIYF
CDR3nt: TGTGCCAGCAGCGAGGCGGGCTCTGGAAACACCATATATTTT

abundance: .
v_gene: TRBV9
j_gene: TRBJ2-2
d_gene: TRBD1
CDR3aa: CASSTRDRGRTGELFF
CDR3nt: TGTGCCAGCAGTACTCGGGACAGGGGGCGTACCGGGGAGCTGTTTTTT

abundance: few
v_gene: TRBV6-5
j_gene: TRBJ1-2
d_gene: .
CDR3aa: CASGGVGVSYGYTF
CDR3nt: TGTGCCAGCGGGGGGGTAGGTGTCAGCTATGGCTACACCTTC

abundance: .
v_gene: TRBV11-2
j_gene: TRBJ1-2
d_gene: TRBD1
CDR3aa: CASSLGDRVLAPYGYTF
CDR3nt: TGTGCCAGCAGCTTAGGGGACAGGGTTCTGGCCCCCTATGGCTACACCTTC

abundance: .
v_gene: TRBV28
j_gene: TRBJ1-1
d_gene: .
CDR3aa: CASSLTYTEAFF
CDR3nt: TGTGCCAGCAGTTTGACATACACTGAAGCTTTCTTT

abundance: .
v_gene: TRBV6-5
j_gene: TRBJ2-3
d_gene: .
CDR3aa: CASSYGPFTDTQYF
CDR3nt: TGTGCCAGCAGTTATGGGCCTTTCACAGATACGCAGTATTTT

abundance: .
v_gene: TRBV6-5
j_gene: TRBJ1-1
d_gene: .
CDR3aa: CASSVYRNLNTEAFF
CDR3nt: TGTGCCAGCAGTGTTTACAGGAATTTGAACACTGAAGCTTTCTTT

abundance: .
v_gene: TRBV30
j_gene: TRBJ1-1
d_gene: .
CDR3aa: CAWSVRGNLGTEAFF
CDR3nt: TGTGCCTGGAGTGTACGAGGGAATTTGGGCACTGAAGCTTTCTTT

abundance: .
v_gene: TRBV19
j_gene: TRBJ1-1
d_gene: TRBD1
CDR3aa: CASSTGQGPNTEAFF
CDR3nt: TGTGCCAGTAGTACCGGACAGGGGCCGAACACTGAAGCTTTCTTT

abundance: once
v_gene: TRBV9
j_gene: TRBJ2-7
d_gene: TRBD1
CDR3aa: CASSGGTDSYEQYF
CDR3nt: TGTGCCAGCAGCGGGGGGACAGATTCCTACGAGCAGTACTTC

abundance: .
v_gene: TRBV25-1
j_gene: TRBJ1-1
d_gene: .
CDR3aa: CASSESRGLAGMNTEAFF
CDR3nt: TGTGCCAGCAGTGAATCCAGAGGCCTAGCTGGTATGAACACTGAAGCTTTCTTT

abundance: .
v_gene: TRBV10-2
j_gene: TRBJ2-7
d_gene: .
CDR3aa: CASSDNWADAAQYF
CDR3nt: TGCGCCAGCAGTGACAATTGGGCAGACGCCGCGCAGTACTTC

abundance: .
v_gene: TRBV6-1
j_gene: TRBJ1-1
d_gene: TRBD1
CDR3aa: CASSDPTGRTEAFF
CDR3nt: TGTGCCAGCAGTGACCCGACAGGGAGAACTGAAGCTTTCTTT

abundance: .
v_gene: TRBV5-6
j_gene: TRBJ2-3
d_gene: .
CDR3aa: CATKRRRPDTDTQYF
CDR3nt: TGTGCCACAAAAAGGAGACGACCAGACACAGATACGCAGTATTTT

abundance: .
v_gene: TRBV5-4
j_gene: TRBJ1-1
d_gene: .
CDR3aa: CASSLGGVNTEAFF
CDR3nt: TGTGCCAGCAGCTTGGGGGGAGTGAACACTGAAGCTTTCTTT

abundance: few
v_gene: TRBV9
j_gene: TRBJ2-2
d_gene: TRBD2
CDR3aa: CASSVGLAGTVRELFF
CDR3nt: TGTGCCAGCAGCGTAGGTCTAGCGGGGACAGTCAGGGAGCTGTTTTTT

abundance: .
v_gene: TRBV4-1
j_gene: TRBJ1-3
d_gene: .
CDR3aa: CASSQGMSPRSTIYF
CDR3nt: TGCGCCAGCAGCCAAGGAATGTCCCCCCGGAGTACCATATATTTT

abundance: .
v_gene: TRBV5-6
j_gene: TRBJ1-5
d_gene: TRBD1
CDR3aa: CASSFGQGAVNQPQHF
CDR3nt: TGTGCCAGCAGCTTCGGACAGGGGGCCGTTAATCAGCCCCAGCATTTT

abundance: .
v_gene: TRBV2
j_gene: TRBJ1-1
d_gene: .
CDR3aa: CASRDNEDTEAFF
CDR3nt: TGTGCCAGCAGGGACAATGAGGACACTGAAGCTTTCTTT

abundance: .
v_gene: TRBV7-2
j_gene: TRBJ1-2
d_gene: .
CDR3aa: CASSLGAAEGGYTF
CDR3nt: TGTGCCAGCAGCTTAGGGGCTGCCGAGGGCGGCTACACCTTC